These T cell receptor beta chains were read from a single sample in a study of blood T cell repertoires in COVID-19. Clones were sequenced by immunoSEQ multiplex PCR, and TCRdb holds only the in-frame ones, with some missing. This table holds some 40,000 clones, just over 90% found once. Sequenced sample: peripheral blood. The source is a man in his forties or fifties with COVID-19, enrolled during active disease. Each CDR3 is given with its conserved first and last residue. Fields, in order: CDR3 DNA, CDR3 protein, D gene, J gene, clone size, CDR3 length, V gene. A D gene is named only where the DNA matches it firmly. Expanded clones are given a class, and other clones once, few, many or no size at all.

cdr3_nt: TGTGCCAGCAGTTACCAGGGGGTCATTGGAAACACCATATATTTT; cdr3_aa: CASSYQGVIGNTIYF; d_call: TRBD1; j_call: TRBJ1-3; clone_size: -; cdr3_length: 15; v_call: TRBV6-5
cdr3_nt: TGTGCCAGCAGCCCCAGACTAGCGGGAGTAGACAATGAGCAGTTCTTC; cdr3_aa: CASSPRLAGVDNEQFF; d_call: TRBD2; j_call: TRBJ2-1; clone_size: -; cdr3_length: 16; v_call: TRBV11-2
cdr3_nt: TGTGCCAGCAGGTCCCAGGGAGGGGGAAACACCATATATTTT; cdr3_aa: CASRSQGGGNTIYF; d_call: -; j_call: TRBJ1-3; clone_size: -; cdr3_length: 14; v_call: TRBV7-9
cdr3_nt: TGTGCCAGCAGCTTCCGACTAGCGGGAAAAGAGACCCAGTACTTC; cdr3_aa: CASSFRLAGKETQYF; d_call: TRBD2; j_call: TRBJ2-5; clone_size: -; cdr3_length: 15; v_call: TRBV5-4
cdr3_nt: TGTGCCATCAGTGAGTCCCCAACAACACCGGATACGCAGTATTTT; cdr3_aa: CAISESPTTPDTQYF; d_call: -; j_call: TRBJ2-3; clone_size: -; cdr3_length: 15; v_call: TRBV10-3
cdr3_nt: TGTGCCAGTTCCCAAACTAGCGGGGGAACCTACGAGCAGTACTTC; cdr3_aa: CASSQTSGGTYEQYF; d_call: TRBD2; j_call: TRBJ2-7; clone_size: -; cdr3_length: 15; v_call: TRBV19
cdr3_nt: TGTGCCAGCAGCTTAAGGGGAGAAAAACTGTTTTTT; cdr3_aa: CASSLRGEKLFF; d_call: -; j_call: TRBJ1-4; clone_size: -; cdr3_length: 12; v_call: TRBV7-6
cdr3_nt: TGCGCCAGCAGCCATGCCGGGAATCAGCCCCAGCATTTT; cdr3_aa: CASSHAGNQPQHF; d_call: -; j_call: TRBJ1-5; clone_size: -; cdr3_length: 13; v_call: TRBV4-1
cdr3_nt: TGTGCCAGCAGCTCCCTACAGGGGGAAGAGACCCAGTACTTC; cdr3_aa: CASSSLQGEETQYF; d_call: TRBD1; j_call: TRBJ2-5; clone_size: -; cdr3_length: 14; v_call: TRBV7-9
cdr3_nt: TGTGCCAGCAGGGAGACCGGGACAACTAACTATGGCTACACCTTC; cdr3_aa: CASRETGTTNYGYTF; d_call: -; j_call: TRBJ1-2; clone_size: -; cdr3_length: 15; v_call: TRBV6-5
cdr3_nt: TGTGCCAGCAGCTTTGCGTCCGTCGGGAGATCGACCTACGAGCAGTACTTC; cdr3_aa: CASSFASVGRSTYEQYF; d_call: -; j_call: TRBJ2-7; clone_size: -; cdr3_length: 17; v_call: TRBV12-1
cdr3_nt: TGTGCCAGCAGTTACACGCGGGAGGGCCGCGGTGAGCAGTTCTTC; cdr3_aa: CASSYTREGRGEQFF; d_call: TRBD2; j_call: TRBJ2-1; clone_size: once; cdr3_length: 15; v_call: TRBV6-2/TRBV6-3
cdr3_nt: TGTGCCAGCAGGCCAGCGGGGGTCGACGAGCAGTACTTC; cdr3_aa: CASRPAGVDEQYF; d_call: TRBD2; j_call: TRBJ2-7; clone_size: -; cdr3_length: 13; v_call: TRBV25-1
cdr3_nt: TGTGCCAGCAGAGGAGGAGGGTCGAGGGGTGAAAAACTGTTTTTT; cdr3_aa: CASRGGGSRGEKLFF; d_call: -; j_call: TRBJ1-4; clone_size: -; cdr3_length: 15; v_call: TRBV2
cdr3_nt: TGTGCCAGTAGTATCGATATACACGCCCGGGTGGACTTC; cdr3_aa: CASSIDIHARVDF; d_call: -; j_call: TRBJ2-7; clone_size: -; cdr3_length: 13; v_call: TRBV19
cdr3_nt: TGTGCCAGCAGCTTTGTGGCGGGAGGGCAAGAGACCCAGTACTTC; cdr3_aa: CASSFVAGGQETQYF; d_call: TRBD2; j_call: TRBJ2-5; clone_size: -; cdr3_length: 15; v_call: TRBV11-2
cdr3_nt: TGTGCCAGCAGCTTAGACAGTACCTACGAGCAGTACTTC; cdr3_aa: CASSLDSTYEQYF; d_call: -; j_call: TRBJ2-7; clone_size: -; cdr3_length: 13; v_call: TRBV7-3
cdr3_nt: TGTGCCGGAGGGCCCAGCACCGGGGAGCTGTTTTTT; cdr3_aa: CAGGPSTGELFF; d_call: -; j_call: TRBJ2-2; clone_size: -; cdr3_length: 12; v_call: TRBV19
cdr3_nt: TGTGCCAGCAGTGATAGGACAGGGAGGATGCAGCCCCAGCATTTT; cdr3_aa: CASSDRTGRMQPQHF; d_call: TRBD1; j_call: TRBJ1-5; clone_size: -; cdr3_length: 15; v_call: TRBV2
cdr3_nt: TGCGCCAGCAGTCAATCGAGAAGGAGAGAGGGCGAGCAGTACTTC; cdr3_aa: CASSQSRRREGEQYF; d_call: -; j_call: TRBJ2-7; clone_size: -; cdr3_length: 15; v_call: TRBV23-1
cdr3_nt: TGTGCCAGCAGCCTGTTAGGGGCTGACACTGAAGCTTTCTTT; cdr3_aa: CASSLLGADTEAFF; d_call: -; j_call: TRBJ1-1; clone_size: -; cdr3_length: 14; v_call: TRBV3-1/TRBV3-2
cdr3_nt: TGTGCCAGTGCCCCGGGACAGGGACGCTATGGCTACACCTTC; cdr3_aa: CASAPGQGRYGYTF; d_call: TRBD1; j_call: TRBJ1-2; clone_size: once; cdr3_length: 14; v_call: TRBV19
cdr3_nt: TGTGCCAGCAGTCCGACTAGCGGGAGTTCCGGCAATGAGCAGTTCTTC; cdr3_aa: CASSPTSGSSGNEQFF; d_call: TRBD2; j_call: TRBJ2-1; clone_size: -; cdr3_length: 16; v_call: TRBV6-6
cdr3_nt: TGTGCGGGAGCGTCTGGGGCCTACAATGAGCAGTTCTTC; cdr3_aa: CAGASGAYNEQFF; d_call: -; j_call: TRBJ2-1; clone_size: -; cdr3_length: 13; v_call: TRBV6-5
cdr3_nt: TGCAGTGTTTATGGGGGGGCGCGGGAGTACTTC; cdr3_aa: CSVYGGAREYF; d_call: -; j_call: TRBJ2-7; clone_size: -; cdr3_length: 11; v_call: TRBV20-1
cdr3_nt: TGCGCCAGCAGCTTGGAACAGGGGGCTTCTGAAGCTTTCTTT; cdr3_aa: CASSLEQGASEAFF; d_call: TRBD1; j_call: TRBJ1-1; clone_size: -; cdr3_length: 14; v_call: TRBV5-1
cdr3_nt: TGTGCCAGCAGTGCCAGGGGGCCGGGTTATGGCTACACCTTC; cdr3_aa: CASSARGPGYGYTF; d_call: TRBD1; j_call: TRBJ1-2; clone_size: -; cdr3_length: 14; v_call: TRBV3-1/TRBV3-2
cdr3_nt: TGTGCCAGCAGCTTGGCAGCGGGGGCTTTCTGGGAGCAGTACTTC; cdr3_aa: CASSLAAGAFWEQYF; d_call: TRBD2; j_call: TRBJ2-7; clone_size: -; cdr3_length: 15; v_call: TRBV7-2
cdr3_nt: TGCGCCAGCAGCTTGACGCCAGGGAGGGAGACCCAGTACTTC; cdr3_aa: CASSLTPGRETQYF; d_call: -; j_call: TRBJ2-5; clone_size: -; cdr3_length: 14; v_call: TRBV5-1
cdr3_nt: TGTGCCAGCAGCTTAGCGGGGACAGGGTCTGCTCAGCCCCAGCATTTT; cdr3_aa: CASSLAGTGSAQPQHF; d_call: TRBD1; j_call: TRBJ1-5; clone_size: -; cdr3_length: 16; v_call: TRBV7-6
cdr3_nt: TGTGCCACAGGGATCCCAGAGACCCAGTACTTC; cdr3_aa: CATGIPETQYF; d_call: -; j_call: TRBJ2-5; clone_size: once; cdr3_length: 11; v_call: TRBV10-3
cdr3_nt: TGTGCCAGCAGTGCCGGCGCCGGGACAGGGGGCACCGGGGAGCTGTTTTTT; cdr3_aa: CASSAGAGTGGTGELFF; d_call: TRBD1; j_call: TRBJ2-2; clone_size: -; cdr3_length: 17; v_call: TRBV6-4
cdr3_nt: TGTGCCAGCAGTAGGCCCCCCGGACTAGCGGGAGCTCCTAATGAGCAGTTCTTC; cdr3_aa: CASSRPPGLAGAPNEQFF; d_call: TRBD2; j_call: TRBJ2-1; clone_size: -; cdr3_length: 18; v_call: TRBV6-2/TRBV6-3
cdr3_nt: TGTGCCACCAGCAGAGATCAGGGGGAAAAACTGTTTTTT; cdr3_aa: CATSRDQGEKLFF; d_call: -; j_call: TRBJ1-4; clone_size: -; cdr3_length: 13; v_call: TRBV15
cdr3_nt: TGTGCCAGCACAATTTTGGGAGGGTTGGGGTCACCCCTCCACTTT; cdr3_aa: CASTILGGLGSPLHF; d_call: -; j_call: TRBJ1-6; clone_size: -; cdr3_length: 15; v_call: TRBV2
cdr3_nt: TGTGCCAGCAGCTTAGGGTTTGGCCGCAACTCTGGAAACACCATATATTTT; cdr3_aa: CASSLGFGRNSGNTIYF; d_call: -; j_call: TRBJ1-3; clone_size: -; cdr3_length: 17; v_call: TRBV7-9
cdr3_nt: TGCAGTGCTAGTAATGGACTAGCGGATGTCTCATATACGCAGTATTTT; cdr3_aa: CSASNGLADVSYTQYF; d_call: TRBD2; j_call: TRBJ2-3; clone_size: -; cdr3_length: 16; v_call: TRBV20-1
cdr3_nt: TGCAGCGCCACCCGGCAGGGGGTTGGGGACGAGCAGTACTTC; cdr3_aa: CSATRQGVGDEQYF; d_call: TRBD1; j_call: TRBJ2-7; clone_size: few; cdr3_length: 14; v_call: TRBV29-1
cdr3_nt: TGTGCCAGCAGCCCCGCAGGGGCGGAGACCGTCAATGAGCAGTTCTTC; cdr3_aa: CASSPAGAETVNEQFF; d_call: -; j_call: TRBJ2-1; clone_size: -; cdr3_length: 16; v_call: TRBV5-6
cdr3_nt: TGTGCCAGCAGCCCCACGGACAGGGGGTATGGCTACACCTTC; cdr3_aa: CASSPTDRGYGYTF; d_call: TRBD1; j_call: TRBJ1-2; clone_size: -; cdr3_length: 14; v_call: TRBV3-1/TRBV3-2